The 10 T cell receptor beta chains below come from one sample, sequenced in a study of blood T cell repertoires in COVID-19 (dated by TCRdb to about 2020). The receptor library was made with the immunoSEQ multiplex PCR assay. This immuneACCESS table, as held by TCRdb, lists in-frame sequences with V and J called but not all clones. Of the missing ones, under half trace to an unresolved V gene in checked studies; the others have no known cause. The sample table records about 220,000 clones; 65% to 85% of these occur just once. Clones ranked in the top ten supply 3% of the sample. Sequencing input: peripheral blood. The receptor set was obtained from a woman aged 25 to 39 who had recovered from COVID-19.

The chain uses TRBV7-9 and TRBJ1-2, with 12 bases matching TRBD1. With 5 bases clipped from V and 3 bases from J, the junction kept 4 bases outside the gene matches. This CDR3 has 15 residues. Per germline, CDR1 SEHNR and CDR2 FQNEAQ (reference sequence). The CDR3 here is CASSAGQGADYGYTF. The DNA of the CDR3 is TGTGCCAGCAGCGCGGGACAGGGGGCGGACTATGGCTACACCTTC. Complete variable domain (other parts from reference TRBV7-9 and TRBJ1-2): DTGVSQNPRHKITKRGQNVTFRCDPISEHNRLYWYRQTLGQGPEFLTYFQNEAQLEKSRLLSDRFSAERPKGSFSTLEIQRTEQGDSAMYLCASSAGQGADYGYTFGSGTRLTVV.

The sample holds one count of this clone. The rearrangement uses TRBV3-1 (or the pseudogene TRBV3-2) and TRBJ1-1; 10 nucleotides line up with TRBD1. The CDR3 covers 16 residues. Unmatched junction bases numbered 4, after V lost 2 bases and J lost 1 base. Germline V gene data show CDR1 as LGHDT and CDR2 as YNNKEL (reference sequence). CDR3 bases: TGTGCCAGCAGCCAAAGGACAGGGGGGACGAACACTGAAGCTTTCTTT. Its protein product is CASSQRTGGTNTEAFF.

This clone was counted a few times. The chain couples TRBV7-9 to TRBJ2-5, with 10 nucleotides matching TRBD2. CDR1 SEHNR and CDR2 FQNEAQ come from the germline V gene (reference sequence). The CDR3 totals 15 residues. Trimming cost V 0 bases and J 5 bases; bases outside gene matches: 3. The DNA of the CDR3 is TGTGCCAGCAGCTTAGCGGCTAGCGGGAGCGAGACCCAGTACTTC. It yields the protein CASSLAASGSETQYF.

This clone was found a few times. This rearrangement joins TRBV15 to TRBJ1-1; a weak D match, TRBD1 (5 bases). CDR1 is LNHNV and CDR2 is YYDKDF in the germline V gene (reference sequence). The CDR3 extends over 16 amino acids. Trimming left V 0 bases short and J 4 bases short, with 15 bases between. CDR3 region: CATSRDYSRVFTEAFF. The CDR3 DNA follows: TGTGCCACCAGCAGAGATTATTCCAGGGTATTCACTGAAGCTTTCTTT.

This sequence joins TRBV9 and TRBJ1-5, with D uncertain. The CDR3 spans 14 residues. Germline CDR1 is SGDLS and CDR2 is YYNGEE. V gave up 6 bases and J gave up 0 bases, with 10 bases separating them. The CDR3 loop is CASILLSSNQPQHF. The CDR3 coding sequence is TGTGCCAGCATCCTACTGTCTAGCAATCAGCCCCAGCATTTT.

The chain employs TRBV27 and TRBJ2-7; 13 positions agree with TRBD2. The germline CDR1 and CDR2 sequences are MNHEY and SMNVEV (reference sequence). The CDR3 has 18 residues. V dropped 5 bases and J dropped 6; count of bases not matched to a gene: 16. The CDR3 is CASSRDYGLAGVRGEQYF. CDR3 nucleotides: TGTGCCAGCAGTCGAGACTACGGACTAGCGGGAGTGAGGGGCGAGCAGTACTTC.

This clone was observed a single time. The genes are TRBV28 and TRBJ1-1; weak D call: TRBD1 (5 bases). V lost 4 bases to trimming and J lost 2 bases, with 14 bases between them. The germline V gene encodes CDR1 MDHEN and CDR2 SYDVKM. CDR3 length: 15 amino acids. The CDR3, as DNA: TGTGCCAGCAGTTCCGCCGGGGGTAGAAACACTGAAGCTTTCTTT. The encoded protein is CASSSAGGRNTEAFF.

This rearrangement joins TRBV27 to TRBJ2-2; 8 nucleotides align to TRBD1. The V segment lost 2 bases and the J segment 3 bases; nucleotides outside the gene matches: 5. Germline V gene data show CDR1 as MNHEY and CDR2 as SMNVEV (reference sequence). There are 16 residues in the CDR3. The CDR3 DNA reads TGTGCCAGCAGTTTAAGTGAGACAGGGGACACCGGGGAGCTGTTTTTT. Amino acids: CASSLSETGDTGELFF.

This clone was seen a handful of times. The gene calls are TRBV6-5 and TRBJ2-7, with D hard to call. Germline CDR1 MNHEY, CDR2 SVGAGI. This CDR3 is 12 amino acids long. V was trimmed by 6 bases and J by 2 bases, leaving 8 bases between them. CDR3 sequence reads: CASRARTYEQYF. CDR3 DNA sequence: TGTGCCAGCAGGGCCAGAACCTACGAGCAGTACTTC.

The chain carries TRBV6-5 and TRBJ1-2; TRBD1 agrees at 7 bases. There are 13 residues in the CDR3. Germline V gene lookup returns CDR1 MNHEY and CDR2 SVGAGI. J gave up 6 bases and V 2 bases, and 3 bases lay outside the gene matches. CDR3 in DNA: TGTGCCAGCAGTTACCGACAGGGACATGGCTACACCTTC. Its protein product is CASSYRQGHGYTF.